The clone carrying this T cell receptor (beta chain) was seen ten or more times. Its target is unknown. The CDR3 consists of 15 residues. Germline trimming cut 3 bases from V and 7 bases from J; bases unmatched to any gene: 10. Germline CDR1 MDHEN, CDR2 SYDVKM. These data come from a study of T cells in Graves' hyperthyroidism and ophthalmopathy. Clinical symptoms, serum thyroxine, TRAb, thyroid ultrasound and orbital computed tomography established diagnosis. The PBMCs studied were ones that came from 8.5 to 10 ml fresh peripheral blood. Broader study findings: Model-based prediction identified ophthalmopathy a median around 6.5 months prior to its onset. Stable hyperthyroidism was separated from ophthalmopathy by a model based on 13 V-J features.

From RNA transcripts, TCR beta CDR3 regions were amplified. Primed by the HTBI set, a first-round RT-PCR was run on the TCR CDR3. One entry per CDR3 protein results from TCRdb running MiXCR on the multiplex PCR reads. In the table there are roughly 560,000 distinct CDR3 sequences, approximately 14% of which are singletons. The V call is TRBV28, the J call TRBJ2-7; TRBD1 matches at 9 bases. The sample taken for sequencing was blood. The origin of this receptor is a woman aged 40 to 49 with Graves' ophthalmopathy. In nucleotides, the CDR3 is TGTGCCAGCAGTTTGCCCGGGACAGGGTTATTTGAGCAGTACTTC. This sequence encodes CASSLPGTGLFEQYF.